Following are 19 T cell receptor beta chains from one sample sequenced in a study of shared clonotypes between healthy human individuals. TCRdb's copy holds only in-frame clones and misses some; the assay was immunoSEQ multiplex PCR. Seen here are 2.5 million or so clones, around nine tenths observed once, and the top ten hold 0.11% to 0.15%. Input material: naive CD4+ T cells sorted from blood. Noted subset: CD45RA+ positively selected. These receptors came from a man younger than 30 in good health.

The chain couples TRBV13 to TRBJ2-7; D perhaps matches TRBD2 (6 bases). CDR1 PRHDT and CDR2 FYEKMQ come from the germline V gene (reference sequence). This CDR3 has 15 residues. Trimming pared 2 bases from V and 3 bases from J, leaving 14 bases between. The CDR3 sequence is CASSLRGYSFYEQYF. DNA of the CDR3: TGTGCCAGCAGCTTACGGGGGTACAGTTTCTACGAGCAGTACTTC.

The V call is TRBV6-6, the J call TRBJ2-7; 7 nucleotides agree with TRBD1. Trimming took 6 bases from V and 4 from J; bases not matched to a gene: 9. In germline, CDR1 is MNHNY, CDR2 SVGAGI (reference sequence). The CDR3 spans 14 residues. The CDR3 DNA is TGTGCCAGCAGCGTAGACAGGGAGTATTACGAGCAGTACTTC. Amino acid sequence: CASSVDREYYEQYF.

The chain couples TRBV2 to TRBJ2-1; no clear D. Trimming removed 6 bases from V and 6 bases from J, with 6 bases in between. Germline CDR1 reads SNHLY; CDR2 reads FYNNEI. The CDR3 sequence is 11 residues long. The DNA of the CDR3 is TGTGCCAGCAGAGGATTCAATGAGCAGTTCTTC. Amino acid sequence: CASRGFNEQFF.

The chain uses TRBV29-1 and TRBJ2-5; D ambiguous. V was cut by 1 base and J by 2 bases, with 14 bases left in between. The CDR3 runs 15 residues. Germline V gives CDR1 SQVTM, CDR2 ANQGSEA. The CDR3 protein is CSVEVSERRQETQYF. CDR3 DNA sequence: TGCAGCGTTGAAGTCTCCGAGCGAAGACAAGAGACCCAGTACTTC.

V and J are TRBV14 and TRBJ2-7; perhaps TRBD2 as D (6 bases). CDR1 is SGHDN and CDR2 is FVKESK in the germline V gene. The CDR3 is 12 amino acids. Between the trimmed V and J ends, which lost 3 bases and 7 bases, there was a span of 10 bases. DNA of the CDR3: TGTGCCAGCAGCCACCCGGGAGCAGAGCAGTACTTC. Protein sequence: CASSHPGAEQYF.

This clone is a singleton in its sample. The gene calls are TRBV19 and TRBJ2-5; 7 bases are a match to TRBD2. V was clipped by 7 bases and J by 4 bases; unmatched bases: 18. CDR1 and CDR2 (germline): LNHDA, SQIVND (reference sequence). The CDR3 spans 17 residues. CDR3 DNA: TGTGCCAGTAAAGTAAGATCGTGGGCGGGAGTCCCAGAGACCCAGTACTTC. The encoded protein is CASKVRSWAGVPETQYF.

This clone was counted a single time. This rearrangement joins TRBV2 to TRBJ2-4, with TRBD2 identical over 11 bases. Germline V gene lookup returns CDR1 SNHLY and CDR2 FYNNEI. The V gene end was trimmed by 6 bases and the J gene end by 0 bases; junction bases not matched to a gene: 1. The CDR3 is 15 residues long. CDR3 sequence (DNA): TGTGCCAGCAGCGGGACTAGCGGAGCCAAAAACATTCAGTACTTC. It specifies CASSGTSGAKNIQYF. Full variable domain (remainder filled in from reference TRBV2 and TRBJ2-4): EPEVTQTPSHQVTQMGQEVILRCVPISNHLYFYWYRQILGQKVEFLVSFYNNEISEKSEIFDDQFSVERPDGSNFTLKIRSTKLEDSAMYFCASSGTSGAKNIQYFGAGTRLSVL.

This rearrangement joins TRBV7-9 to TRBJ2-7, with D possibly being TRBD1 (6 bases). V lost 3 bases and J lost 6, with 9 bases in between. CDR1 is SEHNR, CDR2 FQNEAQ, per germline (reference sequence). This CDR3 has 12 residues. The CDR3 nucleotides are TGTGCCAGCAGCTTTGGGACACCCGAGCAGTACTTC. This sequence encodes CASSFGTPEQYF.

In DNA form, the CDR3 reads TGTGCCAGCAGTTACTCGTCGGCAGACTCCTACGAGCAGTACTTC. This sequence encodes CASSYSSADSYEQYF. The chain has TRBV6-5 and TRBJ2-7, with D unresolved. The CDR3 consists of 15 residues. V shed 0 bases and J shed 0 bases, with 9 bases lying between them. CDR1 is MNHEY and CDR2 is SVGAGI in the germline V gene.

The gene calls are TRBV9 and TRBJ1-6; D gene ambiguous. Trimming cost V 4 bases and J 10 bases, with 15 bases left between them. The CDR3 spans 14 residues. CDR1 is SGDLS and CDR2 is YYNGEE in the germline V gene. The CDR3 nucleotides are TGTGCCAGCAGCCCTTGGGAGGGTAAGTCACCCCTCCACTTT. Its protein product is CASSPWEGKSPLHF.

The chain uses TRBV6-5 and TRBJ1-6; no reliable D call. Per germline, CDR1 MNHEY and CDR2 SVGAGI. The CDR3 spans 15 residues. Trimming left V 2 bases short and J 8 bases short, with 13 bases between. The CDR3 region is CASSYRAGLYSPLHF. DNA for the CDR3: TGTGCCAGCAGTTACAGGGCAGGTTTATATTCACCCCTCCACTTT.

Notes on this clone: This sample includes further DNA sequences coding for the same CDR3. CDR3 in DNA: TGTGCCACCAGCAGAGATAGGGCAGAAGAGACCCAGTACTTC. This codes for CATSRDRAEETQYF. The J gene is TRBJ2-5, the V gene TRBV15; D ambiguous. V gave up 0 bases and J gave up 3 bases, with 8 bases separating them. The CDR3 runs to 14 residues. CDR1 and CDR2 from the germline V gene are LNHNV and YYDKDF (reference sequence).

V usage is TRBV30 and J usage is TRBJ1-4, with D possibly being TRBD1 (6 bases). This CDR3 is built from 13 residues. The V end was cut by 1 base, the J end by 14 bases, with 17 bases between. Germline values: CDR1 GTSNPN, CDR2 SVGIG (reference sequence). CDR3: CAWSDRVTSTLFF. DNA for the CDR3: TGTGCCTGGAGTGACAGGGTCACTAGTACCCTGTTTTTT.

The rearrangement joins TRBV6-5 to TRBJ1-6; 9 bases are a match to TRBD1. Trimming cost V 5 bases and J 10 bases; bases outside gene matches: 9. The CDR3 extends over 15 amino acids. The germline V gene has CDR1 MNHEY and CDR2 SVGAGI. The CDR3 region has the DNA TGTGCCAGCAGTAGGACAGGGGAGGGAGGATCACCCCTCCACTTT. Translation gives CASSRTGEGGSPLHF.

A single count supports this clone. This chain joins TRBV2 and TRBJ1-2, with 7 bases matching TRBD1. Trimming at V came to 6 bases and at J to 2 bases, leaving 3 bases not matched to a gene. Germline CDR1 SNHLY, CDR2 FYNNEI. This CDR3 spans 13 amino acids. The CDR3 sequence: CASRGQLNYGYTF. The CDR3 DNA reads as TGTGCCAGCAGGGGACAGCTAAACTATGGCTACACCTTC.

The chain links TRBV4-1 to TRBJ2-1, with a weak D call TRBD1 (7 bases). V gave up 1 base and J gave up 6 bases, with 16 bases separating them. The germline V gene encodes CDR1 MGHRA and CDR2 YSYEKL. The CDR3 runs 16 residues. The CDR3 coding sequence is TGCGCCAGCAGCCAAGCCGCGGGACAGAGGATCAATGAGCAGTTCTTC. It encodes CASSQAAGQRINEQFF.

The rearrangement links TRBV2 to TRBJ1-6; D gene ambiguous. Germline loops: CDR1 SNHLY, CDR2 FYNNEI. The CDR3 has 15 residues. The ends were cut back, 3 bases at V and 9 bases at J, with 15 bases in the middle. The CDR3: CASSERRIWGSPLHF. DNA for the CDR3: TGTGCCAGCAGTGAGAGGAGGATATGGGGTTCACCCCTCCACTTT. The full variable domain, completed using reference TRBV2 and TRBJ1-6, is EPEVTQTPSHQVTQMGQEVILRCVPISNHLYFYWYRQILGQKVEFLVSFYNNEISEKSEIFDDQFSVERPDGSNFTLKIRSTKLEDSAMYFCASSERRIWGSPLHFGNGTRLTVT.

The chain couples TRBV5-6 to TRBJ2-7, with 10 positions matching TRBD2. The ends lost 1 base at V and 2 bases at J; junction bases unmatched: 3. The CDR3 runs 15 residues. The germline V gene has CDR1 SGHDT and CDR2 YYEEEE. The CDR3 DNA sequence: TGTGCCAGCAGCTTGAGTCTAGCGGGGGCCTACGAGCAGTACTTC. Translating gives CASSLSLAGAYEQYF.

V gene TRBV28 combines with J gene TRBJ1-5; 7 bases line up with TRBD1. Germline trimming cut 3 bases from V and 4 bases from J; bases unmatched to any gene: 12. The germline V gene has CDR1 MDHEN and CDR2 SYDVKM. The CDR3 sequence is 17 residues long. In DNA, the CDR3 is TGTGCCAGCAGTTTGGGTGCCGCGCAGGGGGTAAATCAGCCCCAGCATTTT. It encodes CASSLGAAQGVNQPQHF.